Below, 9 T cell receptor beta chains from the same sample are listed, as sequenced in a study of blood T cell repertoires in COVID-19 (dated by TCRdb to about 2020). Library method: the immunoSEQ multiplex PCR assay. TCRdb took this table from immuneACCESS and kept in-frame rearrangements with V and J called. Such tables lack part of the clones; where checked against another copy, unresolved V genes explain under half of the gap, and the rest is unexplained. A total of fewer than 250,000 clones appear in this sample, 84% of them only once. The ten largest clones represent 15% to 20% of the sample. The material sequenced was peripheral blood. The receptors come from a human donor in a cohort sampled during active COVID-19.

The chain has TRBV7-6 and TRBJ1-1, with no clear D. Germline V lookup: CDR1 SGHVS, CDR2 FNYEAQ. The CDR3 consists of 14 residues. Trimming removed 6 bases from V and 4 bases from J, with 15 bases in between. The CDR3 bases are TGTGCCAGCAGTTCAAAAGTCCAGGTCACTGAAGCTTTCTTT. Translated: CASSSKVQVTEAFF.

The genes are TRBV3-1 (or the pseudogene TRBV3-2) and TRBJ2-3; 11 positions agree with TRBD2. J lost 0 bases, V lost 4 bases, and 6 bases had no gene match. Germline-derived CDR1 and CDR2 are LGHDT and YNNKEL (reference sequence). The CDR3 loop spans 17 amino acids. The CDR3 sequence: CASSRASGGTSTDTQYF. In DNA, the CDR3 is TGTGCCAGCAGCCGTGCTAGCGGGGGGACCAGCACAGATACGCAGTATTTT.

Only a few counts were recorded for this clone. The V call is TRBV12-3 or TRBV12-4, the J call TRBJ2-3; the D is unclear. The CDR3 consists of 12 residues. V was shortened by 7 bases and J by 8 bases, with 13 bases between the two germline ends. The CDR3 sequence is CASKIDFGTQYF. The DNA for the CDR3 is TGTGCCAGCAAGATAGACTTCGGTACGCAGTATTTT.

The chain uses TRBV7-2 and TRBJ2-5; perhaps TRBD2 as D (6 bases). Germline V lookup: CDR1 SGHTA, CDR2 FQGNSA. CDR3 length equals 15 residues. V was pared by 5 bases and J by 5 bases, with 18 bases between. CDR3 sequence reads: CASSAWRGSGETQYF. The CDR3 nucleotides read TGTGCCAGCAGCGCCTGGCGGGGCTCAGGGGAGACCCAGTACTTC.

This clone turned up a few times. The rearrangement uses TRBV6-2 or TRBV6-3 and TRBJ1-5; no firm D call. Trimming took 3 bases from V and 7 from J, leaving 7 bases between them. Looked up from germline, CDR1 is MNHEY and CDR2 is SVGEGT. CDR3 length equals 12 residues. The CDR3 region has the DNA TGTGCCAGCAGTTATAGCGAACAGCCCCAGCATTTT. This encodes CASSYSEQPQHF.

The CDR3 DNA reads as TGTGCCAGCAGCCGCAGGGATCAGCCCCAGCATTTT. This encodes CASSRRDQPQHF. The chain joins TRBV5-8 to TRBJ1-5, with D maybe TRBD1 (5 bases). Trimming shortened V by 4 bases and J by 5 bases, and 7 bases separated the two germline ends. From germline, CDR1 is SGHTS and CDR2 YDEGEE. This CDR3 spans 12 amino acids.

The chain recombines TRBV9 with TRBJ2-7; D is possibly TRBD1 (6 bases). Trimming took 0 bases from V and 4 from J, leaving 17 bases between them. Germline V gene lookup returns CDR1 SGDLS and CDR2 YYNGEE. The CDR3 is 16 amino acids. CDR3 sequence reads: CASSVGPAGVRYEQYF. CDR3 DNA sequence: TGTGCCAGCAGCGTAGGTCCTGCAGGGGTGAGATACGAGCAGTACTTC.

The chain employs TRBV28 and TRBJ2-5; 7 bases are a match to TRBD2. The CDR3 has 13 residues. Trimming at V came to 6 bases and at J to 5 bases, leaving 6 bases not matched to a gene. Germline V gene lookup returns CDR1 MDHEN and CDR2 SYDVKM. The CDR3: CASSWTSLETQYF. The CDR3 coding sequence is TGTGCCAGCAGCTGGACTAGTCTTGAGACCCAGTACTTC.

V gene TRBV19 combines with J gene TRBJ1-2; D might be TRBD1 (5 bases). The CDR3 consists of 13 residues. Trimming took 6 bases from V and 8 from J, leaving 16 bases between them. CDR1 LNHDA and CDR2 SQIVND come from the germline V gene (reference sequence). The CDR3 loop reads CASSPRGVDGYTF. Written as DNA, the CDR3 is TGTGCCAGTAGCCCACGGGGGGTTGACGGCTACACCTTC.